A selection of T cell receptor beta chains follows, all from one sample in a study of human T cells and chemical hapten exposure. In TCRdb, the RACE reads were re-called with MiXCR into one record per CDR3 protein. The sample consists of some 150,000 distinct CDR3 sequences, 10% to 15% of them appearing once. Source: whole blood, taken in connection with sensitization to the hapten diphenylcyclopropenone (DPC). Every receptor here comes from a woman aged 50 to 60 with alopecia areata. Some clones in this sample may be carry-over from other donors' samples. The CDR3 runs from the conserved cysteine through the conserved F or W. The D gene is left open where the match is weak. Some rows mark clone size as missing; the rest say once, few, many or name a class of expanded clone.

NA	TRBJ1-3	NA	TRBV7-2	CASSSYKIPGNTIYF	TGTGCCAGCAGCTCCTACAAAATCCCTGGAAACACCATATATTTT
NA	TRBJ2-7	NA	TRBV27	CASRTEGVNNEQYF	TGTGCCAGCAGGACAGAGGGCGTTAACAACGAGCAGTACTTC
TRBD1	TRBJ2-1	NA	TRBV19	CASSPGTGGYLSEQFF	TGTGCCAGTAGCCCCGGGACAGGAGGATACCTAAGTGAGCAGTTCTTC
TRBD2	TRBJ2-3	few	TRBV28	CASSFSGKTDTQYF	TGTGCCAGCAGTTTTAGCGGGAAGACAGATACGCAGTATTTT
TRBD1	TRBJ1-3	few	TRBV7-2	CASSLLRTGRFGNTIYF	TGTGCCAGCAGCTTACTCCGGACAGGAAGATTTGGAAACACCATATATTTT
TRBD2	TRBJ2-1	NA	TRBV4-1	CASSQDGASGTYNEQFF	TGCGCCAGCAGCCAAGATGGGGCTAGCGGGACCTACAATGAGCAGTTCTTC
NA	TRBJ1-1	few	TRBV20-1	CSAQTPGNTEAFF	TGCAGTGCTCAGACCCCAGGGAACACTGAAGCTTTCTTT
TRBD2	TRBJ2-3	few	TRBV3-1	CASSRLAATSTDTQYF	TGTGCCAGCAGTCGACTAGCGGCCACTAGCACAGATACGCAGTATTTT
NA	TRBJ2-5	many	TRBV9	CASSVEGYGSHQETQYF	TGTGCCAGCAGCGTAGAAGGTTACGGGAGTCACCAAGAGACCCAGTACTTC
TRBD2	TRBJ2-1	NA	TRBV19	CASSPGVAGGHNEQFF	TGTGCCAGTAGTCCCGGGGTAGCGGGAGGACATAATGAGCAGTTCTTC
NA	TRBJ2-2	few	TRBV2	CASRTAGELFF	TGTGCCAGCAGGACTGCCGGGGAGCTGTTTTTT
NA	TRBJ2-1	few	TRBV7-7	CASSQGGEQFF	TGTGCTAGCAGCCAAGGTGGTGAGCAGTTCTTC
TRBD2	TRBJ2-2	NA	TRBV28	CASSNLGTRGENTGELFF	TGTGCCAGCAGCAACCTGGGGACTAGGGGGGAAAACACCGGGGAGCTGTTTTTT
TRBD1	TRBJ2-1	many	TRBV29-1	CSVKGQEIYNEQFF	TGCAGCGTTAAGGGACAGGAGATTTACAATGAGCAGTTCTTC
TRBD2	TRBJ2-3	many	TRBV13	CASSPQQVAGNTDTQYF	TGTGCCAGCAGCCCCCAACAAGTAGCGGGGAACACAGATACGCAGTATTTT